In its sample, the clone carrying this T cell receptor beta chain was seen a few times. It was focal radiation plus CTLA-4 blockade with ipilimumab that patients with chemo-refractory metastatic non-small-cell lung cancer received. Using immunoSEQ multiplex PCR, the repertoire was profiled, and TCRdb retains in-frame clones only, with some absent. The sample lists 25,000 to 35,000 clones, approximately 78% occurring once. These data originate in a study of radiotherapy plus CTLA-4 blockade in lung cancer. Study information: Disease control was seen in about 34% of patients, objective responses in 18%.

This CDR3 has 15 amino acids. Trimming cost V 2 bases and J 10 bases; bases outside gene matches: 10. Germline CDR1 MNHEY, CDR2 SVGAGI. This receptor was identified in a human donor with non-small cell lung cancer who had stable disease on radiotherapy plus ipilimumab. The chain recombines TRBV6-5 with TRBJ2-1, with 8 bases that match TRBD2. The sample was peripheral blood, taken from a patient treated with radiotherapy plus ipilimumab. Written as DNA, the CDR3 is TGTGCCAGCAGTTACGGGCGGGAGGTGCAATGGGAGCAGTTCTTC. This gives the protein CASSYGREVQWEQFF.